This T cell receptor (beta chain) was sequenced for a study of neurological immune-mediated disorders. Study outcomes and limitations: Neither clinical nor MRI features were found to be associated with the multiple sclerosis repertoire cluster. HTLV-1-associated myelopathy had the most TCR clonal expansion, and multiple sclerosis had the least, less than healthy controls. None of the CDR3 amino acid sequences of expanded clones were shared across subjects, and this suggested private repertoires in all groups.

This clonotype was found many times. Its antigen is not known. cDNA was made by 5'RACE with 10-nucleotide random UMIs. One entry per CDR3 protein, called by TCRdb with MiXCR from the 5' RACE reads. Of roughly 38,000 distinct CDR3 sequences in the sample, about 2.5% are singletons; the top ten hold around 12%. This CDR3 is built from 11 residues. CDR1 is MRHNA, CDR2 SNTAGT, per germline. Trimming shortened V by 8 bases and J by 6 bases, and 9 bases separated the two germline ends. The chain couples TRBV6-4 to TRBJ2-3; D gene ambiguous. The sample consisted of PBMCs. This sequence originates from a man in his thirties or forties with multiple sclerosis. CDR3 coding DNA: TGTGCCAGCGGGAAAGGGGATACGCAGTATTTT. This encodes CASGKGDTQYF.